A single sample is the source of the 28 T cell receptor beta chains below, sequenced in a study of control samples from healthy donors and cancer patients (dated by TCRdb to about 2020). The method behind the library was the immunoSEQ multiplex PCR assay. Drawn from immuneACCESS, this table holds only the in-frame rearrangements with V and J called that TCRdb kept. Clones are partly lost; checked studies trace under half to an unresolved V gene and leave the rest unexplained. This sample has 100,000 to 120,000 clones in its table, and just under 85% of those were observed once. The top ten clonotypes cover roughly 6.5% of the sample. Specimen: blood. All receptors derive from a man younger than 35 in good health.

As concerns this clone: This sample also contains other DNA sequences that code for the same CDR3. As DNA, the CDR3 is TGTGCCAGCAGCTTTGGGCGGACAGGGGGTGGGTACGAGCAGTACTTC. This sequence encodes CASSFGRTGGGYEQYF. This chain links TRBV5-6 with TRBJ2-7; 10 bases fit TRBD1. This CDR3 spans 16 amino acids. V lost 2 bases and J lost 4; bases outside the gene matches: 9. Per germline, CDR1 SGHDT and CDR2 YYEEEE.

The rearrangement links TRBV25-1 to TRBJ2-3, with TRBD1 matching 10 bases. In germline, CDR1 is MGHDK, CDR2 SYGVNS. Trimming cost V 3 bases and J 4 bases; bases outside gene matches: 4. The CDR3 consists of 15 residues. As DNA, the CDR3 is TGTGCCAGCAGTGAGAGGGACAGGGGCTCAGATACGCAGTATTTT. Residues: CASSERDRGSDTQYF.

This clone has only a few counts. The chain combines TRBV27 with TRBJ1-4, with TRBD1 identical over 8 bases. Per the germline V gene, CDR1 is MNHEY and CDR2 is SMNVEV (reference sequence). V was pared by 2 bases and J by 8 bases, with 4 bases of the junction left unmatched. This CDR3 is built from 14 residues. DNA of the CDR3: TGTGCCAGCAGTTTAGGACAGGGATTGGAAAAACTGTTTTTT. Translated, it gives CASSLGQGLEKLFF.

This clone was observed many times. The chain carries TRBV6-5 and TRBJ2-2; 8 bases are shared with TRBD1. After removal of 7 bases from V and 6 bases from J, the junction contained 7 bases not matched to a gene. The germline V gene has CDR1 MNHEY and CDR2 SVGAGI. This CDR3 spans 14 amino acids. The CDR3 loop reads CASKGQAVSGELFF. CDR3 in DNA: TGTGCCAGCAAGGGACAGGCAGTCTCCGGGGAGCTGTTTTTT.

V is TRBV11-2 and J is TRBJ2-2; the match to TRBD1 covers 7 bases. The CDR3 runs to 16 residues. Germline V gene sequence: CDR1 SGHAT, CDR2 FQNNGV. V trimming: 5 bases; J trimming: 1 base; junction bases outside the gene matches: 7. CDR3 in amino acids: CASSVTGTENTGELFF. DNA for the CDR3: TGTGCCAGCAGCGTTACCGGGACAGAGAACACCGGGGAGCTGTTTTTT.

The rearrangement uses TRBV27 and TRBJ2-5; no definite D call. V lost 0 bases and J lost 2, with 10 bases in between. The CDR3 is 15 amino acids. Germline V gene sequence: CDR1 MNHEY, CDR2 SMNVEV (reference sequence). CDR3 region: CASSLSGRRQETQYF. For the CDR3, the DNA is TGTGCCAGCAGTTTATCGGGTCGTCGTCAAGAGACCCAGTACTTC.

This clone was counted a few times. V and J are TRBV2 and TRBJ1-5, with D unclear. Trimming cost V 3 bases and J 11 bases, with 8 bases left between them. This CDR3 has 11 residues. Germline V CDR1 and CDR2: SNHLY, FYNNEI. CDR3: CASSDSRAQHF. The CDR3 region has the DNA TGTGCCAGCAGTGACAGTAGGGCCCAGCATTTT.

The chain joins TRBV5-1 to TRBJ1-2; D gene uncertain. The CDR3 consists of 13 residues. The ends were cut back, 3 bases at V and 4 bases at J, with 10 bases in the middle. Germline V gene lookup returns CDR1 SGHRS and CDR2 YFSETQ. The CDR3 nucleotides read TGCGCCAGCAGCTCCGGCCCGCGCTATGGCTACACCTTC. Translating it yields CASSSGPRYGYTF.

The genes are TRBV6-5 and TRBJ1-5; D possibly corresponds to TRBD1 (5 bases). V was pared by 6 bases and J by 3 bases, with 15 bases between. The CDR3 totals 15 residues. The germline V gene encodes CDR1 MNHEY and CDR2 SVGAGI. This CDR3 reads CASRAGLGPNQPQHF. The CDR3, as DNA: TGTGCCAGCAGGGCAGGATTGGGGCCCAATCAGCCCCAGCATTTT.

The chain carries TRBV27 and TRBJ1-5, with no clear D. The CDR3 runs 15 residues. V shed 6 bases and J shed 3 bases, with 15 bases lying between them. Germline loops: CDR1 MNHEY, CDR2 SMNVEV (reference sequence). The CDR3 here is CASRRGQTPNQPQHF. DNA of the CDR3: TGTGCCAGCAGACGGGGTCAGACCCCCAATCAGCCCCAGCATTTT.

The gene calls are TRBV27 and TRBJ1-5, with D unclear. Trimming cost V 6 bases and J 6 bases, with 12 bases left between them. The germline V gene has CDR1 MNHEY and CDR2 SMNVEV (reference sequence). The CDR3 contains 13 residues. CDR3 nucleotides: TGTGCCAGCAGGGTAGGGTTCGGTCAGCCCCAGCATTTT. Protein: CASRVGFGQPQHF.

The CDR3 DNA reads as TGTGCCAGCAGTCGGACCGGGGGGGGCTACGAGCAGTACTTC. It specifies CASSRTGGGYEQYF. The chain employs TRBV6-5 and TRBJ2-7, with TRBD2 matching over 8 bases. There are 14 residues in the CDR3. Germline CDR1 is MNHEY and CDR2 is SVGAGI. The V segment lost 5 bases and the J segment 3 bases; nucleotides outside the gene matches: 6.

Comment on this clone: This CDR3 is also generated by other DNA sequences in the sample. The chain has TRBV10-3 and TRBJ1-1; maybe TRBD1 (6 bases). This CDR3 contains 17 residues. The germline V gene has CDR1 ENHRY and CDR2 SYGVKD. Trimming cost V 4 bases and J 3 bases, with 21 bases left between them. This chain's CDR3 is CAISGRARGGWDTEAFF. The CDR3 DNA reads as TGTGCCATCAGTGGTCGGGCCAGGGGAGGGTGGGACACTGAAGCTTTCTTT.

J is TRBJ2-1 and V is TRBV4-1; D may be TRBD1 or TRBD2 (5 bases each). V shed 0 bases and J shed 7 bases, with 16 bases lying between them. The CDR3 totals 16 residues. Germline V gene sequence: CDR1 MGHRA, CDR2 YSYEKL. The CDR3 loop is CASSQEGTRSGNEQFF. CDR3 sequence (DNA): TGCGCCAGCAGCCAAGAAGGGACCCGCTCTGGGAATGAGCAGTTCTTC.

The chain couples TRBV5-6 to TRBJ2-5, with D perhaps matching TRBD1 (6 bases). Trimming stripped 4 bases from V and 4 bases from J, with 14 bases between. The V gene's germline CDR1 is SGHDT and CDR2 YYEEEE. The CDR3 has 14 residues. CDR3 loop: CASSQITGLETQYF. CDR3 nucleotides: TGTGCCAGCAGCCAAATTACAGGGTTAGAGACCCAGTACTTC.

This clone came up once. V usage is TRBV7-2 and J usage is TRBJ2-5; D remains ambiguous. V was cut by 1 base and J by 1 base, with 13 bases left in between. CDR1 and CDR2 (germline): SGHTA, FQGNSA. The CDR3 loop spans 16 amino acids. CDR3 sequence: CASSLDLARRQETQYF. The CDR3 DNA follows: TGTGCCAGCAGCTTAGATTTGGCCCGCCGCCAAGAGACCCAGTACTTC.

The gene calls are TRBV11-1 and TRBJ2-1, with D tentatively TRBD1 or TRBD2 (5 bases each). The germline V gene has CDR1 SGHAT and CDR2 FQDESV (reference sequence). V was shortened by 5 bases and J by 5 bases, with 16 bases between the two germline ends. CDR3 length: 15 residues. The CDR3 loop reads CASSPGTPNNNEQFF. The CDR3 DNA sequence: TGTGCCAGCAGCCCAGGGACGCCCAATAACAATGAGCAGTTCTTC.

The chain combines TRBV30 with TRBJ1-1; 7 bases map to TRBD1. CDR1 and CDR2 (germline): GTSNPN, SVGIG (reference sequence). V was clipped by 0 bases and J by 11 bases; unmatched bases: 9. The CDR3 spans 13 residues. In DNA form, the CDR3 reads TGTGCCTGGAGTGTACATGAGACAGGGCAGGCTTTCTTT. Residues: CAWSVHETGQAFF. Full variable domain (rest looked up from reference TRBV30 and TRBJ1-1): SQTIHQWPATLVQPVGSPLSLECTVEGTSNPNLYWYRQAAGRGLQLLFYSVGIGQISSEVPQNLSASRPQDRQFILSSKKLLLSDSGFYLCAWSVHETGQAFFGQGTRLTVV.

This sequence joins TRBV4-1 and TRBJ2-7; D perhaps matches TRBD2 (5 bases). Germline V gene data show CDR1 as MGHRA and CDR2 as YSYEKL. The CDR3 runs to 13 residues. The V and J ends lost 0 bases and 8 bases respectively, with 11 bases between them. The DNA of the CDR3 is TGCGCCAGCAGCCAAGATCGTGCGGGTAAGCAGTACGTC. Residues: CASSQDRAGKQYV.

The table lists this clone with a few counts. This sequence joins TRBV6-5 and TRBJ2-7; tentatively, D is TRBD2 (5 bases). The CDR3 spans 13 residues. Germline CDR1 is MNHEY and CDR2 is SVGAGI. V was clipped by 8 bases and J by 6 bases, with 17 bases between them. DNA of the CDR3: TGTGCCAGCCAGCTCTCCGGGAAAGGCGAGCAGTACTTC. It is translated as CASQLSGKGEQYF.

This clone was detected a few times. The chain combines TRBV13 with TRBJ2-5; 11 bases are shared with TRBD2. J lost 6 bases, V lost 5 bases, and 5 bases had no gene match. From germline, CDR1 is PRHDT and CDR2 FYEKMQ (reference sequence). The CDR3 covers 14 residues. CDR3 in amino acids: CASSTTSGGKTQYF. DNA for the CDR3: TGTGCCAGCAGCACCACTAGCGGGGGAAAGACCCAGTACTTC.

This rearrangement joins TRBV5-4 to TRBJ1-2; 9 positions agree with TRBD1. V lost 0 bases, J lost 4 bases, and 4 bases stayed unmatched. Per germline, CDR1 SGHNT and CDR2 YYREEE (reference sequence). CDR3 length: 15 amino acids. The CDR3 is CASSLGDRAGYGYTF. The CDR3, as DNA: TGTGCCAGCAGCTTGGGGGACAGGGCGGGCTATGGCTACACCTTC.

CDR3 nucleotide sequence: TGTGCCAGTAACACAGGACAGACGGTTCGGAATGAGCAGTTCTTC. Its translation is CASNTGQTVRNEQFF. The chain combines TRBV19 with TRBJ2-1; possibly TRBD1 for D (6 bases). Germline V gives CDR1 LNHDA, CDR2 SQIVND (reference sequence). This CDR3 spans 15 amino acids. V was shortened by 7 bases and J by 7 bases, with 20 bases between the two germline ends. Using reference TRBV19 and TRBJ2-1 for the parts outside the CDR3, the full variable domain is DGGITQSPKYLFRKEGQNVTLSCEQNLNHDAMYWYRQDPGQGLRLIYYSQIVNDFQKGDIAEGYSVSREKKESFPLTVTSAQKNPTAFYLCASNTGQTVRNEQFFGPGTRLTVL.

This sequence joins TRBV7-9 and TRBJ2-1; no reliable D call. Germline V lookup: CDR1 SEHNR, CDR2 FQNEAQ (reference sequence). CDR3 length equals 12 residues. Trimming took off 3 bases at V and 8 bases at J, with 8 bases between the two ends. The CDR3 is CASSFLAHEQFF. DNA of the CDR3: TGTGCCAGCAGCTTTTTAGCCCATGAGCAGTTCTTC. The whole variable domain, filled in from reference TRBV7-9 and TRBJ2-1, reads DTGVSQNPRHKITKRGQNVTFRCDPISEHNRLYWYRQTLGQGPEFLTYFQNEAQLEKSRLLSDRFSAERPKGSFSTLEIQRTEQGDSAMYLCASSFLAHEQFFGPGTRLTVL.

In regard to this clone: The junction and the germline gene differ at one end; a read error may be behind it. This rearrangement joins TRBV7-7 to TRBJ1-1; D uncertain. Germline V CDR1 and CDR2: SSHAT, FNYEAQ (reference sequence). CDR3 size: 13 residues. CDR3 region: CASSVDWNTEAFF. In DNA form, the CDR3 reads TGTGCTAGCAGCGTAGACTGGAACACTGAAGCTTTCTTT.

The rearrangement joins TRBV12-5 to TRBJ1-2, with unresolved D. This CDR3 spans 13 amino acids. V lost 7 bases and J 5 bases, leaving 14 bases between the germline ends. CDR1 and CDR2 from the germline V gene are LGHNT and FRNRAP. CDR3 amino acids: CASAFQSGYGYTF. CDR3 coding DNA: TGTGCTAGTGCCTTCCAGAGTGGGTATGGCTACACCTTC.

This clone showed up just once. The V call is TRBV6-5, the J call TRBJ1-2, with a possible D match to TRBD1 (5 bases). This CDR3 spans 13 amino acids. The germline V gene has CDR1 MNHEY and CDR2 SVGAGI. With 0 bases removed from V and 6 bases from J, the gap between germline ends came to 8 bases. CDR3 sequence (DNA): TGTGCCAGCAGTTACTCGCACAGGAATGGCTACACCTTC. As protein: CASSYSHRNGYTF.

The V call is TRBV29-1, the J call TRBJ1-3; D not resolved. V lost 7 bases and J lost 1, with 17 bases in between. The CDR3 is made up of 15 amino acids. From germline, CDR1 is SQVTM and CDR2 ANQGSEA. CDR3 DNA sequence: TGCAGCGCACAAGACACGGGAACTTCTGGAAACACCATATATTTT. Its translation: CSAQDTGTSGNTIYF.